Here is one TCR beta chain with its context. The antigen it binds to is not known. There are no base qualities to consult, and no much larger clone falls within one base. Relative to germline, V is missing 5 bases and J is missing 2 bases, with 7 bases of the junction outside any gene match. Taken from the germline V gene, the CDR1 and CDR2 loops are MNHEY and SVGAGI. The CDR3 starts with the cysteine, ends with the phenylalanine, and has 15 residues. Only CDR3 DNA is held: 45 bases, read in frame from base 1. The library was prepared using the immunoSEQ multiplex PCR assay. For most patients, genomic DNA was isolated using the Qiagen DNeasy Blood and Tissue Kit and was shipped frozen to Adaptive Biotechnologies for TCR sequencing. Adaptive Biotechnologies carried out high-throughput TCR-beta CDR3 sequencing of genomic DNA for most patients. Concerning the study's data processing: Adaptive's ImmunoSEQ software was the source of the TCR sequencing data for around 20 patients, while a few other patients were processed with MiXCR and VDJtools. To correct CD4 versus CD8 sorting errors, any sequence found in both subsets at a frequency ratio below 5:1 was removed. CDR3 nucleotide sequences shared between donor and recipient were removed because their origin could not be assigned. Alloreactive clones required at least 2-fold expansion over unstimulated cells and minimum CFSE-low frequency of 0.002% (template counts) or 0.001% (read counts). A clone was considered mappable if detected in the sequenced pre-transplant spleen, lymph node, or MLR CFSE-low populations of the donor or recipient. Cumulative frequency of alloreactive clones was calculated as a percentage of all sequences weighted by copy number. Not all clones reach the TCRdb copy of this immuneACCESS table, which keeps in-frame sequences only. Checked studies attribute under half of the gap to unresolved V genes and leave the rest unexplained. Clone size and V and J calls were adopted from that table, with D and trimming inferred from the DNA. The sample contains approximately 79,000 clones, about four fifths of them found a single time. The ten largest clones take up around 0.86% of the sample.

Per the publication, the time point label means: cells obtained before transplantation from donor or recipient. CD3+CD4+ and CD3+CD8+ populations were FACS-sorted from unstimulated pre-transplant donor and recipient cells taken from spleen or lymph nodes. The data are from a study of graft-versus-host responses after intestinal transplantation (TCRdb year 2021). Looking at the study overall: The transplants that recipients received were multivisceral, liver-intestinal, or isolated intestinal. Every recipient was given anti-thymocyte globulin induction, followed by approximately 3 years of maintenance tacrolimus and steroids. After intestinal transplantation, graft-versus-host and host-versus-graft alloreactive T cell clones in the graft, circulation and bone marrow were tracked using bulk TCR-beta CDR3 sequencing. To identify alloreactive clones, pre-transplant mixed lymphocyte reaction products were sequenced and compared with unstimulated pre-transplant donor and recipient T cells. A cohort of 20 to 25 intestinal transplant recipients, including one retransplant, was enrolled, and 3 patients lacking pretransplant specimens were excluded. Donor T cell macrochimerism was defined as a peak of at least 4% donor T cells among recipient peripheral blood mononuclear cells. Instead of going to the commercial service, samples from a few later patients were sequenced in-house on an Illumina MiSeq and processed with MiXCR. Summary of the overall study and its limitations: Peak levels of circulating GvH clones were associated with declines in HvG clones early after transplant. The conclusions were limited by the relatively low number and heterogeneity of the intestinal transplant patients. In patients with donor T cell macrochimerism, the allografts had high GvH to HvG T cell clonal ratios. GvH clones turned up in recipient bone marrow, with some appearing earlier in ileal mucosa or blood, a pattern consistent with an intestinal mucosal origin.

This sequence was found in a human donor who received an intestinal transplant. This sample comprised unstimulated CD4+ T cells sorted from spleen or lymph node cells, obtained before intestinal transplant. The rearranged chain carries TRBV6-5 and TRBJ2-5; 8 bases in between match TRBD1. The CDR3: CASSVSGTGQETQYF. The DNA sequence follows: TGTGCCAGCAGTGTATCCGGGACAGGACAAGAGACCCAGTACTTC.